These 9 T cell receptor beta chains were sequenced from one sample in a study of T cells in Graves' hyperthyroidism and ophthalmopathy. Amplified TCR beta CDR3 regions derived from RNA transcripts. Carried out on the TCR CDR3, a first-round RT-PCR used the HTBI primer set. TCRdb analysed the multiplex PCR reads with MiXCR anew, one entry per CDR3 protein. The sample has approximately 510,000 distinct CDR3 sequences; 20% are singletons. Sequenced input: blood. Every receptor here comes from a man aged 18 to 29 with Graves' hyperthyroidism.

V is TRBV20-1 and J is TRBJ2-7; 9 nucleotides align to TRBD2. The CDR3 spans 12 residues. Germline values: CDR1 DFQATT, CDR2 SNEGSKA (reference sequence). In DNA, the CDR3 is TGCAGCCATAGCGGGAGAACCTACGAGCAGTACTTC. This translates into CSHSGRTYEQYF.

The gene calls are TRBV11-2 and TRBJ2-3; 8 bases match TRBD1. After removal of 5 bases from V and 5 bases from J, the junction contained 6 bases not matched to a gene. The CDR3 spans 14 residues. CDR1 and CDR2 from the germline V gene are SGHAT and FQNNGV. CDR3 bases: TGTGCCAGCAGCACCGGACAGGGTTTAGATACGCAGTATTTT. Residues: CASSTGQGLDTQYF. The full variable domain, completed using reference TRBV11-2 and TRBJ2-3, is EAGVAQSPRYKIIEKRQSVAFWCNPISGHATLYWYQQILGQGPKLLIQFQNNGVVDDSQLPKDRFSAERLKGVDSTLKIQPAKLEDSAVYLCASSTGQGLDTQYFGPGTRLTVL.

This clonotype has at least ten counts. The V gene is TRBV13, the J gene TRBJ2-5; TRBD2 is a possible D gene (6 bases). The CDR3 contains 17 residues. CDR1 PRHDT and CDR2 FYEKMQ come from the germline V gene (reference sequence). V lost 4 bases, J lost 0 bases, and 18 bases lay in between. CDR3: CASSSVEGGDYQETQYF. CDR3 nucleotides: TGTGCCAGCAGCTCCGTTGAGGGCGGGGATTACCAAGAGACCCAGTACTTC.

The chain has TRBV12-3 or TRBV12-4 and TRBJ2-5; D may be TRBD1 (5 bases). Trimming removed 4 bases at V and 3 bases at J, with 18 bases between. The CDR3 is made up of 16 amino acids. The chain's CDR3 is CASSSTRQGWEETQYF. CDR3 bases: TGTGCCAGCAGTTCGACCCGTCAGGGTTGGGAAGAGACCCAGTACTTC.

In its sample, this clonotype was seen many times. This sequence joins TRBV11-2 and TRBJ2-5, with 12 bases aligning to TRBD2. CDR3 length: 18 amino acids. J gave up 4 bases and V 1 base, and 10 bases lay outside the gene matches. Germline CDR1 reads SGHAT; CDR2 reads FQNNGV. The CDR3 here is CASSLGARLAGGLETQYF. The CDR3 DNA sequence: TGTGCCAGCAGCTTAGGGGCCCGGCTAGCGGGGGGGCTAGAGACCCAGTACTTC.

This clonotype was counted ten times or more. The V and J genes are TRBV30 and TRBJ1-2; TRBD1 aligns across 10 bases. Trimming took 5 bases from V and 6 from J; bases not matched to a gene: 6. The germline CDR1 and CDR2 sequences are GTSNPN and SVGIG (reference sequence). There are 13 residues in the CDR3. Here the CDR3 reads CAWGQGGIHGYTF. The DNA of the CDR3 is TGTGCCTGGGGACAGGGGGGAATCCATGGCTACACCTTC.

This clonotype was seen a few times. CDR3 sequence: CASSYGAGGASQETQYF. The DNA for the CDR3 is TGTGCCAGCAGTTACGGGGCAGGGGGTGCGTCACAAGAGACCCAGTACTTC. J is TRBJ2-5 and V is TRBV6-5, with 7 positions matching TRBD1. Germline trimming cut 2 bases from V and 2 bases from J; bases unmatched to any gene: 11. CDR1 is MNHEY, CDR2 SVGAGI, per germline. This CDR3 is built from 17 residues.

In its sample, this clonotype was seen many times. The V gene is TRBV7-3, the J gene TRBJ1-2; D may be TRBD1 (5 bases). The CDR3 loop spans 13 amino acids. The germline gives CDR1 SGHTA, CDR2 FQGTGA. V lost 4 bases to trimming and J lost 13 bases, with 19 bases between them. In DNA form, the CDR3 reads TGTGCCAGCAGCTCTGAGGGGCCGACAACTCTCACCTTC. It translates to CASSSEGPTTLTF. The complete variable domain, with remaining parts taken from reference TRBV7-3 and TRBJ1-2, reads GAGVSQTPSNKVTEKGKYVELRCDPISGHTALYWYRQSLGQGPEFLIYFQGTGAADDSGLPNDRFFAVRPEGSVSTLKIQRTERGDSAVYLCASSSEGPTTLTFGSGTRLTVV.

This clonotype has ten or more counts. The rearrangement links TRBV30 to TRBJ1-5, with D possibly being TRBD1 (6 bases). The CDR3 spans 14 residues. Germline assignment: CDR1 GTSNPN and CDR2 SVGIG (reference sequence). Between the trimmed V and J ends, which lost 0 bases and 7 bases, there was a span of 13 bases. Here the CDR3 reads CAWSVAGTWQPQHF. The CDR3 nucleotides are TGTGCCTGGAGTGTAGCGGGGACATGGCAGCCCCAGCATTTT.